These T cell receptor beta chains were read from a single sample in a study of shared clonotypes between healthy human individuals. Some clones are missing from TCRdb's copy, which holds only in-frame ones; the method was immunoSEQ multiplex PCR. Found here are a few million clones, more than 80% of them singletons; the top ten hold about 0.37%. The sequenced sample consisted of naive CD4+ T cells from PBMCs. The receptors come from a man between 18 and 29 years old in good health. Some clones in this sample may be carry-over from other donors' samples. The conserved cysteine and the conserved F or W are not part of the CDR3 here. Fields, in order: V gene, J gene, CDR3 length, CDR3 protein.

>TRBV21-1|TRBJ1-2|14
ASSKGKVCSGYGYT
>TRBV5-1|TRBJ1-2|11
ASSPTGDYGYT
>TRBV14|TRBJ1-1|13
ASSRFRTQNTEAF
>TRBV18|TRBJ2-3|14
ASSPDVPHAAQGQY
>TRBV2|TRBJ2-3|13
ASSTAGLKGGTQY
>TRBV2|TRBJ2-1|11
ASSDTRGVEQF
>TRBV10-1|TRBJ2-1|13
ASSDKRDGSKEQF
>TRBV6-6|TRBJ2-7|14
ASSYGDGGPSYEQY
>TRBV4-3|TRBJ2-3|15
ASSRGGRRGGSDTQY
>TRBV4-2|TRBJ1-2|14
ASSQEGQGGIYGYT
>TRBV2|TRBJ1-1|13
ASSEGPRGDTEAF
>TRBV6-5|TRBJ1-1|12
ASSFRQGVTEAF
>TRBV7-3|TRBJ2-1|12
ASSSSGSNNEQF
>TRBV7-2|TRBJ2-3|14
ASSLLNAGVTDTQY
>TRBV5-1|TRBJ2-5|14
ASSLAGSQGRETQY
>TRBV28|TRBJ1-4|14
ASGQGANGWGEKLF
>TRBV28|TRBJ1-3|11
ANRTGAGNTIY
>TRBV9|TRBJ2-2|12
ASSVAGTPGELF
>TRBV10-2|TRBJ2-3|12
ASSAGSVTDTQY
>TRBV18|TRBJ2-1|13
ASSPRDRGDNEQF
>TRBV5-1|TRBJ2-3|12
ASSFGSGRVTQY
>TRBV19|TRBJ2-2|14
ASSTIAGVGTGELF
>TRBV29-1|TRBJ2-1|12
SVSAGESYNEQF
>TRBV11-2|TRBJ1-2|10
ASSMSGAGYT
>TRBV30|TRBJ2-5|10
AWTLGVGTQY
>TRBV9|TRBJ2-1|13
ASSPREGLSNEQF
>TRBV7-9|TRBJ1-2|11
ASSRGQGNGYT
>TRBV10-1|TRBJ2-3|14
ASSPRDWTSTDTQY
>TRBV30|TRBJ1-5|13
AWSQQGSNNQPQH
>TRBV7-9|TRBJ2-1|13
ASSITGLSGNEQF
>TRBV2|TRBJ1-3|14
ASSAETFRSGNTIY
>TRBV5-1|TRBJ2-1|14
ASSLGLAASYNEQF
>TRBV18|TRBJ2-7|13
ASSQQTSGGYEQY
>TRBV7-9|TRBJ2-7|12
ASSFIGDAYEQY
>TRBV30|-|10
AWTAADDEQY
>TRBV30|TRBJ1-3|14
AWSPSRVFSGNTIY
>TRBV5-1|TRBJ2-7|13
ASSSPRQSSYEQY
>TRBV19|TRBJ2-1|16
ASPGSTGEPPLGDEQF
>TRBV7-7|TRBJ2-5|11
ASSSRSGETQY
>TRBV27|TRBJ2-7|12
ASRRIDRVSEQY
>TRBV27|TRBJ2-7|11
ASSLPGSNEQY
>TRBV28|TRBJ1-5|14
ASSQLQDPRDQPQH
>TRBV18|TRBJ2-2|13
ASSSSGSNTGELF
>TRBV28|TRBJ1-1|10
ASRLSYSEAF
>TRBV29-1|TRBJ2-1|10
SVFRGFNEQF
>TRBV28|TRBJ1-1|12
ASRPPPSPAEAF
>TRBV7-9|TRBJ1-4|12
ASGPGTWGEKLF
>TRBV5-1|TRBJ2-2|11
APQRAVAGELF
>TRBV6-1|TRBJ1-1|11
ASRTGPNTEAF